This T cell receptor beta chain was captured in a study of cytomegalovirus exposure and HLA in healthy donors. Study-level points and caveats: Analysis was performed later, and it showed HLA-associated TCR beta chains to be more clonally expanded than equally common others. Across donors, most TCRs were seen rarely, yet some public ones were widespread. Researchers reported from a later analysis that most CMV-associated TCR beta chains appeared HLA-restricted.

Worth noting for this clone: As yet, its antigen is unknown. Other DNA sequences from this sample encode an identical CDR3 as well.

It was with 60 Vbeta and 13 Jbeta primers that the PCR ran. Assay: immunoSEQ multiplex PCR; the TCRdb copy retains only in-frame clones and omits some. Among 100,000 or so clones listed, roughly 80% were seen once. Looked up from germline, CDR1 is SGHRS and CDR2 is YFSETQ. The CDR3 is made up of 14 amino acids. Trimming pared 0 bases from V and 1 base from J, leaving 4 bases between. This TCR derives from a middle-aged woman in good health and CMV-seropositive. Sequenced: PBMCs. The chain couples TRBV5-1 to TRBJ2-2; D gene uncertain. The DNA for the CDR3 is TGCGCCAGCAGCTTGGGAGGGAACACCGGGGAGCTGTTTTTT. It is translated as CASSLGGNTGELFF.